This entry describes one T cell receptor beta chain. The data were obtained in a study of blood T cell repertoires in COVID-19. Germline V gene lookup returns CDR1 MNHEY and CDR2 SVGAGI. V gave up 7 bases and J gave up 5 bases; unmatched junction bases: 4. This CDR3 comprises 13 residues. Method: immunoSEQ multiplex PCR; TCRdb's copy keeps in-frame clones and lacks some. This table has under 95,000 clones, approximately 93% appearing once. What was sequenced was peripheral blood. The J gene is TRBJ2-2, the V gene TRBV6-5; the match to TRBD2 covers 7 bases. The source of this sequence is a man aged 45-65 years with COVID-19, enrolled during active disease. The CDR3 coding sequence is TGTGCCAGCACCCGGACTAGAACCGGGGAGCTGTTTTTT. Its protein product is CASTRTRTGELFF.